This T cell receptor (beta chain) was sequenced during a study of tissue T cells after allogeneic stem cell transplantation. CDR3 length: 16 residues. V dropped 0 bases and J dropped 0 bases, with 9 bases sitting between them. Germline lookup yields CDR1 LGHNA and CDR2 YNLKQL (reference sequence). Findings of the study overall: Within patients, tissue anatomy strongly shaped TCR repertoire composition. Motif-based clustering found tissue-specific repertoire signatures shared across patients, though few clones were shared.

With respect to this clone: Antigen unknown. The genes and germline here are from mouse. The read is 1 residue too short to cover the CDR3 end, so that end is filled in from the germline J gene.

Using immunoSEQ multiplex PCR, the repertoire was profiled, and TCRdb retains in-frame clones only, with some absent. This table holds roughly 20,000 clones, more than 65% found once. This chain uses TRBV5 with TRBJ1-3; D gene uncertain. The TCR sequence derives from a female BALB/c mouse in good health. Strain haplotype at MHC: H2-d. Sequencing was performed on blood. Incomplete CDR3 DNA: TGTGCCAGCAGCCAAGATGGCGCCCTTTCTGGAAATACGCTCTAT. Encoded protein: CASSQDGALSGNTLY. The whole CDR3 sequence reads CASSQDGALSGNTLYF.